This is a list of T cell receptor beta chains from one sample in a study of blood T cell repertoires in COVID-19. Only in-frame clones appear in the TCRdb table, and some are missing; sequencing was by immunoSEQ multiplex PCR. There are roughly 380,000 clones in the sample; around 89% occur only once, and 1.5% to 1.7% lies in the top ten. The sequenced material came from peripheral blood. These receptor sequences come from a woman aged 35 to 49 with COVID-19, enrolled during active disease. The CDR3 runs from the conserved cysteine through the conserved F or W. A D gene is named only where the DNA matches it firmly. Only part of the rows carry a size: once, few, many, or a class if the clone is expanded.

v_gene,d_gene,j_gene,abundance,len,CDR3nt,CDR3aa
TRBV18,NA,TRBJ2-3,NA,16,TGTGCCAGCTCACAGGGGACTGGACCCAGCACAGATACGCAGTATTTT,CASSQGTGPSTDTQYF
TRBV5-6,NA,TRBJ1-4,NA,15,TGTGCCAGCAGCTCCAGGACATTAACTAATGAAAAACTGTTTTTT,CASSSRTLTNEKLFF
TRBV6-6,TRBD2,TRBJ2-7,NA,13,TGTGCCAGCAGGCGGGAGGCCGGCTACGAGCAGTACTTC,CASRREAGYEQYF
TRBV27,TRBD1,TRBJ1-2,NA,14,TGTGCCAGCAGTCCCGGGACAGGGAACTATGGCTACACCTTC,CASSPGTGNYGYTF
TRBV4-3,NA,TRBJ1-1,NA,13,TGCGCCAGCAGCCAAGGCAGAGGGGGTAGGGCTTTCTTT,CASSQGRGGRAFF
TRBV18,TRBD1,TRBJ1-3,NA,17,TGTGCCAGCTCACCACTGACGGACAGGGCAACTGGAAACACCATATATTTT,CASSPLTDRATGNTIYF
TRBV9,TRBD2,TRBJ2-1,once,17,TGTGCCAGCAGCGTAGGACTAGCGGGAGGGCTGGGCAATGAGCAGTTCTTC,CASSVGLAGGLGNEQFF
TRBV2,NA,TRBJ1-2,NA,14,TGTGCCAGCAGTGAGTCAGGGTACGGCTATGGCTACACCTTC,CASSESGYGYGYTF
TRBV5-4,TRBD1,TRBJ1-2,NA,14,TGTGCCAGCAGACCCGGGACAGCTAACTATGGCTACACCTTC,CASRPGTANYGYTF
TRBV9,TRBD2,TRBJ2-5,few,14,TGTGCCAGCAATCGCGGGGGATCCCAAGAGACCCAGTACTTC,CASNRGGSQETQYF
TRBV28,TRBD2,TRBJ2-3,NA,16,TGTGCCAGCAGTGTGTTTCGGGAGGGAGTCACAGATACGCAGTATTTT,CASSVFREGVTDTQYF
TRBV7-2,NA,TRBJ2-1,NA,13,TGTGCCAGCAGCATCAGGGTTTACAATGAGCAGTTCTTC,CASSIRVYNEQFF
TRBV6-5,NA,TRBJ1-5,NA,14,TGTGCCAGCAGTTACCGGGGGAAGGACCAGCCCCAGCATTTT,CASSYRGKDQPQHF
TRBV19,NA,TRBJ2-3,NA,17,TGTGCCAGTAGTCCTCAACCGCAGGGAGGGGGGACAGATACGCAGTATTTT,CASSPQPQGGGTDTQYF
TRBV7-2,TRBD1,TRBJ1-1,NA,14,TGTGCCAGCAGCCCGACAGGGGTAAACACTGAAGCTTTCTTT,CASSPTGVNTEAFF
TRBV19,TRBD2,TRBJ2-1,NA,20,TGTGCCAGTAGTCTCCCCGCCGGACATACGGGCGGGAGACCCTACAATGAGCAGTTCTTC,CASSLPAGHTGGRPYNEQFF
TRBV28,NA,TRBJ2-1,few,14,TGTGCCAGCAGTTTCCCCCCCCCTACGAATGAGCAGTTCTTC,CASSFPPPTNEQFF
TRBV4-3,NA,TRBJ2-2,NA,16,TGCGCCAGCAGCCAAGTGATAGGGGAAGGGACCGGGGAGCTGTTTTTT,CASSQVIGEGTGELFF
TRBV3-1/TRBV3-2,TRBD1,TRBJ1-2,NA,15,TGTGCCAGCAGCCCCTACCGGACAGGGAATTATGGCTACACCTTC,CASSPYRTGNYGYTF
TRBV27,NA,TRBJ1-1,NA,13,TGTGCCAGCAGTGACGGAGGATACACTGAAGCTTTCTTT,CASSDGGYTEAFF
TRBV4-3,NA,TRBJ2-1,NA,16,TGCGCCAGCAGCCAAGGTTGGCCGGGCTCCTACAATGAGCAGTTCTTC,CASSQGWPGSYNEQFF
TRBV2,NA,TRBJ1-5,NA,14,TGTGCCAGCAGTGGGGGGGAAGCCCGGGAGCCCCAGCATTTT,CASSGGEAREPQHF
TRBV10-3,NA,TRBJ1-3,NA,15,TGTGCCATCAGTGAAGGTAGAGGCTCTGGAAACACCATATATTTT,CAISEGRGSGNTIYF
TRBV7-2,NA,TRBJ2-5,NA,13,TGTGCCAGCAGCTCGACAGTCCAAGAGACCCAGTACTTC,CASSSTVQETQYF
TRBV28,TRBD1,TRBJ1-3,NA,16,TGTGCCAGCAGTGAACAGGGGGCACAGGCTGGAAACACCATATATTTT,CASSEQGAQAGNTIYF
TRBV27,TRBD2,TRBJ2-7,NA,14,TGTGCCAGCAGTTTAGGGACTAGCGGGGATGAGCAGTACTTC,CASSLGTSGDEQYF
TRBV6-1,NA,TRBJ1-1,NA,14,TGTGCCAGCAGTGAAATCGGCGGGCATACTGAAGCTTTCTTT,CASSEIGGHTEAFF
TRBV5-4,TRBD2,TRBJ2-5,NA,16,TGTGCCAGCAGCGGGGGGTTCGGACTAGCGGCGGAGACCCAGTACTTC,CASSGGFGLAAETQYF
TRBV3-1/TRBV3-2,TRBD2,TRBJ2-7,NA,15,TGTGCCAGCAGCTTATCACCGGGACTAGTCTACGAGCAGTACTTC,CASSLSPGLVYEQYF
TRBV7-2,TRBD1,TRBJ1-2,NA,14,TGTGCCAGCAGCTGGTCCGGACAGGGGGTTGGCTACACCTTC,CASSWSGQGVGYTF
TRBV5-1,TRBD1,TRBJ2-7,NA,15,TGCGCCAGCCCCAGGGACAGGAGAAGCTCCTACGAGCAGTACTTC,CASPRDRRSSYEQYF
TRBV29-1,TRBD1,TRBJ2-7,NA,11,TGCAGCGGGACAGGGGGCAACGAGCAGTACTTC,CSGTGGNEQYF
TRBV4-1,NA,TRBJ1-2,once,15,TGCGCCAGCAGCCAAGAGCCCGGGGTTATCTATGGCTACACCTTC,CASSQEPGVIYGYTF
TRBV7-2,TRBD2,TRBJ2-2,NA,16,TGTGCCAGCAGCCCGGCCGGCGGGGGGAACACCGGGGAGCTGTTTTTT,CASSPAGGGNTGELFF
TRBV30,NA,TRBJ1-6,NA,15,TGTGCCTGGAGGACCAGGGCCTTTTTGAATTCACCCCTCCACTTT,CAWRTRAFLNSPLHF
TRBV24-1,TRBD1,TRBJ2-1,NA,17,TGTGCCACCAGTGATACAACCGGGACAGGGCTATTCAATGAGCAGTTCTTC,CATSDTTGTGLFNEQFF
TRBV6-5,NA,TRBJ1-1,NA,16,TGTGCCAGCAGTTACCCGCCGACAGCATCCAACACTGAAGCTTTCTTT,CASSYPPTASNTEAFF
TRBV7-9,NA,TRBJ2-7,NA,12,TGTGCCAGCATCTCTTTAGCGGACGAGCAGTACTTC,CASISLADEQYF
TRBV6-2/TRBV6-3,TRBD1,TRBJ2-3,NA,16,TGTGCCAGCAGCCTGGGGGGGACAGGGTTCCCAGATACGCAGTATTTT,CASSLGGTGFPDTQYF
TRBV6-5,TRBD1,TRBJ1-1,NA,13,TGTGCCAGCAGACTCACAGGGGGCACTGAAGCTTTCTTT,CASRLTGGTEAFF
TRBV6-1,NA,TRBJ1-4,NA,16,TGTGCCAGCAGTGAGGCTCATGGACTCCAAGGGGAAAAACTGTTTTTT,CASSEAHGLQGEKLFF
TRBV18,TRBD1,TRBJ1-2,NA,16,TGTGCCAGCTCACCCCGACAGGGGGCGGGTGGCTATGGCTACACCTTC,CASSPRQGAGGYGYTF
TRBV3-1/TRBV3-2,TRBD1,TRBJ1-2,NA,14,TGTGCCAGCAGCCCCGGACAGGGAGGAGATGGCTACACCTTC,CASSPGQGGDGYTF
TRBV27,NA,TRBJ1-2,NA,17,TGTGCCAGCAGTTCCTGGCCCCTCCGACATCCGGGGGATGGCTACACCTTC,CASSSWPLRHPGDGYTF
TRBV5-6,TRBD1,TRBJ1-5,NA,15,TGTGCCAGCAGCCCACGGACAGGGGGCAATCAGCCCCAGCATTTT,CASSPRTGGNQPQHF
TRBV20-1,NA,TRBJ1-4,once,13,TGCAGTGCTAGTCGGGGATCTAATGAAAAACTGTTTTTT,CSASRGSNEKLFF
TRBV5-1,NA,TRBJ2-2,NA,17,TGCGCCAGCAGCTTGGTACCCCGGGAGTTCAGGACCGGGGAGCTGTTTTTT,CASSLVPREFRTGELFF
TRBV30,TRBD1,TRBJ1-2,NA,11,TGTGCCTCCGACAGGGTGGGCGGCTACACCTTC,CASDRVGGYTF
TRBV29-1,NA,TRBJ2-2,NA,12,TGCAGCGGGTCCCAGGGGTCCGGGGAGCTGTTTTTT,CSGSQGSGELFF
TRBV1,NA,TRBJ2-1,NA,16,TGCACCAGCAGCCAAGATAGGGCTAGCGGGAGAAATGAGCAGTTCTTC,CTSSQDRASGRNEQFF
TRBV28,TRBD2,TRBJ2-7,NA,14,TGTGCCAGCAGGCCCGGGGGGGGGCGCAAAGAGCAGTACTTC,CASRPGGGRKEQYF